These 16 T cell receptor beta chains were all obtained from the same sample, sequenced in a study of blood T cell repertoires in COVID-19. Assay used: immunoSEQ multiplex PCR; TCRdb lists only in-frame clones, some missing. Here the sample spans a few hundred thousand clones, 65% to 90% being singletons. What was sequenced was peripheral blood. All receptors derive from a man aged 30-40 years with active or convalescent COVID-19.

This clone was seen more than once but under ten times. CDR3 residues: CASSQVYSLFELFF. CDR3 DNA sequence: TGCGCCAGCAGCCAAGTATACAGCCTTTTTGAACTGTTTTTT. The chain is built from TRBV4-3 and TRBJ1-4; no definite D call. The CDR3 contains 14 residues. Per germline, CDR1 LGHNA and CDR2 YSLEER. Trimming took 1 base from V and 12 from J, leaving 15 bases between them.

This clone came up a few times. The chain combines TRBV7-9 with TRBJ1-1; possibly TRBD1 for D (5 bases). Per germline, CDR1 SEHNR and CDR2 FQNEAQ (reference sequence). The CDR3 length is 13 residues. V was shortened by 3 bases and J by 4 bases, with 9 bases between the two germline ends. The DNA of the CDR3 is TGTGCCAGCAGCTTCGGGGGGTTCACTGAAGCTTTCTTT. As protein: CASSFGGFTEAFF.

The table lists this clone with a count of one. V and J are TRBV5-1 and TRBJ1-1; D is possibly TRBD1 (6 bases). With 2 bases removed from V and 5 bases from J, the gap between germline ends came to 7 bases. The CDR3 loop spans 12 amino acids. Germline V lookup: CDR1 SGHRS, CDR2 YFSETQ. DNA for the CDR3: TGCGCCAGCAGCTTCGGACAGACTGAAGCTTTCTTT. Translation: CASSFGQTEAFF.

In this sample, this clone turned up a few times. The V and J genes are TRBV29-1 and TRBJ2-7; 7 bases line up with TRBD1. This CDR3 is built from 13 residues. V trimming: 3 bases; J trimming: 6 bases; junction bases outside the gene matches: 8. The germline V gene encodes CDR1 SQVTM and CDR2 ANQGSEA. CDR3 in DNA: TGCAGCGTTGATATGACAGGGCGCTCCGAGCAGTACTTC. Protein: CSVDMTGRSEQYF.

This chain joins TRBV7-2 and TRBJ1-2, with 9 nucleotides matching TRBD1. V shed 4 bases and J 4 bases; nucleotides not matched to a gene: 4. The CDR3 contains 14 residues. CDR1 SGHTA and CDR2 FQGNSA come from the germline V gene. The CDR3 here is CASSYDRGGYGYTF. Here the CDR3 DNA reads TGTGCCAGCAGCTATGACAGGGGGGGCTATGGCTACACCTTC.

This chain joins TRBV3-1 (or the pseudogene TRBV3-2) and TRBJ2-7; 8 bases line up with TRBD1. V was clipped by 3 bases and J by 5 bases; unmatched bases: 9. Germline V gives CDR1 LGHDT, CDR2 YNNKEL (reference sequence). CDR3 length: 15 amino acids. In nucleotides, the CDR3 is TGTGCCAGCAGCCACGCGCGGACAGGGCCTAACGAGCAGTACTTC. Residues: CASSHARTGPNEQYF.

J is TRBJ1-3 and V is TRBV6-6; tentative D call: TRBD1 (5 bases). Trimming stripped 4 bases from V and 0 bases from J, with 13 bases between. Per germline, CDR1 MNHNY and CDR2 SVGAGI (reference sequence). This CDR3 contains 16 residues. The CDR3 nucleotides read TGTGCCAGCAGTTGGGGCAGCGATCGCTCTGGAAACACCATATATTTT. Its translation is CASSWGSDRSGNTIYF.

V gene TRBV19 combines with J gene TRBJ2-5; 8 nucleotides agree with TRBD1. The CDR3 length is 15 residues. After removal of 2 bases from V and 4 bases from J, the junction contained 6 bases not matched to a gene. The germline gives CDR1 LNHDA, CDR2 SQIVND (reference sequence). The CDR3 loop reads CASSIQRQGPETQYF. The CDR3 DNA reads as TGTGCCAGTAGTATACAAAGACAGGGGCCAGAGACCCAGTACTTC.

V and J are TRBV27 and TRBJ2-1; D ambiguous. This CDR3 has 12 amino acids. The germline V gene encodes CDR1 MNHEY and CDR2 SMNVEV (reference sequence). Trimming left V 10 bases short and J 1 base short, with 8 bases between. For the CDR3, the DNA is TGTGCCACCCGGTGGTCCTACAATGAGCAGTTCTTC. Translating gives CATRWSYNEQFF.

This clone was counted a single time. The V gene is TRBV6-6, the J gene TRBJ1-5; 8 positions match TRBD1. V gave up 8 bases and J gave up 5 bases; unmatched junction bases: 5. Germline V gene data show CDR1 as MNHNY and CDR2 as SVGAGI (reference sequence). The CDR3 extends over 13 amino acids. The CDR3: CASGDRSDQPQHF. CDR3 coding DNA: TGTGCCAGCGGGGACAGGTCGGATCAGCCCCAGCATTTT.

This chain uses TRBV2 with TRBJ2-1, with TRBD2 matching 9 bases. The CDR3 runs 17 residues. Germline CDR1 is SNHLY and CDR2 is FYNNEI. V trimming: 6 bases; J trimming: 0 bases; junction bases outside the gene matches: 9. The CDR3, as DNA: TGTGCCAGCAGCCCGGTTAGCGGGGGCAGCTCCTACAATGAGCAGTTCTTC. It codes for CASSPVSGGSSYNEQFF.

In this sample, this clone turned up once. The chain has TRBV27 and TRBJ2-1; 13 positions agree with TRBD2. The CDR3 contains 15 residues. V shed 7 bases, J shed 4 bases, and the junction held 4 bases outside the gene matches. Germline V CDR1 and CDR2: MNHEY, SMNVEV (reference sequence). The CDR3 reads CASNPGLAGYNEQFF. The CDR3 bases are TGTGCCAGCAACCCGGGACTAGCGGGGTACAATGAGCAGTTCTTC.

V and J are TRBV27 and TRBJ1-4; 7 bases match TRBD1. Per germline, CDR1 MNHEY and CDR2 SMNVEV (reference sequence). J lost 7 bases, V lost 6 bases, and 11 bases had no gene match. The CDR3 loop spans 15 amino acids. The CDR3 loop reads CASSQNWGQLEKLFF. CDR3 DNA: TGTGCCAGCAGCCAAAATTGGGGACAGCTTGAAAAACTGTTTTTT.

V usage is TRBV5-1 and J usage is TRBJ2-1; D call uncertain. Per germline, CDR1 SGHRS and CDR2 YFSETQ. Trimming left V 3 bases short and J 3 bases short, with 10 bases between. CDR3 length equals 14 residues. The chain's CDR3 is CASSWAIDYNEQFF. The CDR3 DNA reads TGCGCCAGCAGCTGGGCGATAGACTACAATGAGCAGTTCTTC.

This chain joins TRBV3-1 (or the pseudogene TRBV3-2) and TRBJ2-7; D gene uncertain. Germline loops: CDR1 LGHDT, CDR2 YNNKEL (reference sequence). Trimming removed 0 bases from V and 6 bases from J, with 9 bases in between. The CDR3 has 13 amino acids. The CDR3 loop reads CASSQDLPGEQYF. The CDR3 bases are TGTGCCAGCAGCCAAGACTTGCCGGGCGAGCAGTACTTC.

This chain links TRBV7-2 with TRBJ1-2, with TRBD1 as a possible D gene (5 bases). V was shortened by 1 base and J by 6 bases, with 12 bases between the two germline ends. CDR3 length: 14 residues. CDR1 is SGHTA, CDR2 FQGNSA, per germline. The CDR3 here is CASSLVQGVDGYTF. CDR3 coding DNA: TGTGCCAGCAGCTTAGTTCAGGGTGTCGATGGCTACACCTTC.